One and the same sample provided the 2 T cell receptor beta chains below, sequenced in a study of identical twins. MiXCR, run by TCRdb on the 5' RACE reads, gives a single entry per CDR3 protein. The sample consists of a few hundred thousand distinct CDR3 sequences, roughly 15% of them appearing once. These data were also reused for a study on yellow fever vaccine responses in identical twins.

Input material: CD4+ T cells sorted from blood. All receptors derive from a young woman in good health.

This clonotype has just one count. This chain joins TRBV5-1 and TRBJ2-5; the D is unclear. The CDR3 runs to 15 residues. The germline gives CDR1 SGHRS, CDR2 YFSETQ. Trimming pared 0 bases from V and 1 base from J, leaving 10 bases between. This chain's CDR3 is CASSLARPPQETQYF. The CDR3 nucleotides are TGCGCCAGCAGCTTGGCTAGGCCGCCCCAAGAGACCCAGTACTTC.

This chain uses TRBV20-1 with TRBJ1-5, with a tentative D call TRBD1 (6 bases). Per the germline V gene, CDR1 is DFQATT and CDR2 is SNEGSKA (reference sequence). V lost 2 bases, J lost 5 bases, and 13 bases lay in between. The length of the CDR3 is 14 residues. CDR3 in DNA: TGCAGTGCTAGAAGGGGACAAGTAGATCAGCCCCAGCATTTT. Its translation: CSARRGQVDQPQHF.